This is a list of T cell receptor beta chains from one sample in a study of shared clonotypes between healthy human individuals. Sequencing used immunoSEQ multiplex PCR; TCRdb keeps in-frame clones, though not all of them. The repertoire has 2 million to 2.5 million clones, about 93% of them found once; the top ten carry around 1.7%. Specimen: naive CD8+ T cells from PBMCs. These receptors were taken from a man between 18 and 35 years old in good health. Some clones in this sample may be carry-over from other donors' samples. Both conserved end residues are part of each CDR3. D genes are given only for firm matches. The listing skips clone size in some rows; elsewhere it reads once, few, many or a size class.

v_gene	d_gene	j_gene	abundance	CDR3aa	CDR3nt
TRBV6-5	.	TRBJ2-2	.	CASSWRGGELFF	TGTGCCAGCAGTTGGAGGGGTGGGGAGCTGTTTTTT
TRBV28	.	TRBJ2-3	.	CASSSVSSWDTQYF	TGTGCCAGCAGTTCGGTCTCCTCATGGGATACGCAGTATTTT
TRBV28	.	TRBJ2-5	.	CASRQPGFQETQYF	TGTGCCAGCAGGCAGCCAGGGTTTCAAGAGACCCAGTACTTC
TRBV4-2	.	TRBJ2-1	.	CASSQLEGGEQFF	TGTGCCAGCAGCCAACTGGAGGGAGGTGAGCAGTTCTTC
TRBV25-1	TRBD1	TRBJ2-7	.	CASSESAGGYEQYF	TGTGCCAGCAGTGAATCTGCAGGGGGCTACGAGCAGTACTTC
TRBV9	.	TRBJ2-6	.	CASGPTRKTGANVLTF	TGTGCCAGTGGCCCTACCCGCAAAACTGGGGCCAACGTCCTGACTTTC
TRBV5-1	.	TRBJ1-2	.	CASSGSGPWDGYTF	TGCGCCAGCAGCGGATCGGGACCCTGGGATGGCTACACCTTC
TRBV6-1	TRBD1	TRBJ1-1	once	CASSERTGGNEAFF	TGTGCCAGCAGTGAAAGGACAGGGGGTAATGAAGCTTTCTTT
TRBV29-1	TRBD1	TRBJ1-1	.	CSVRDRILEGAFF	TGCAGCGTCCGGGACAGGATCTTGGAGGGCGCTTTCTTT
TRBV4-1	.	TRBJ2-7	.	CASSQEGRLAEQYF	TGCGCCAGCAGCCAAGAGGGTCGATTAGCCGAGCAGTACTTC
TRBV4-1	.	TRBJ1-1	.	CASSQVAGDTEAFF	TGCGCCAGCAGCCAAGTTGCGGGGGACACTGAAGCTTTCTTT
TRBV5-5	TRBD1	TRBJ1-5	few	CASSFAGGGQPQHF	TGTGCCAGCAGCTTTGCAGGGGGCGGTCAGCCCCAGCATTTT
TRBV5-1	.	TRBJ2-3	.	CASRDPPSTDTQYF	TGCGCCAGCCGGGACCCGCCTAGCACAGATACGCAGTATTTT
TRBV27	.	TRBJ2-1	.	CASSSGGEQFF	TGTGCCAGCAGTTCTGGAGGCGAGCAGTTCTTC
TRBV11-2	.	TRBJ1-1	.	CASSLGVYGVNTEAFF	TGTGCCAGCAGCTTAGGTGTGTACGGAGTGAACACTGAAGCTTTCTTT
TRBV14	TRBD2	TRBJ2-2	.	CASSQVLIAGGPGELFF	TGTGCCAGCAGCCAAGTCCTCATAGCGGGAGGCCCCGGGGAGCTGTTTTTT
TRBV11-2	.	TRBJ2-7	.	CASSHPPRGESGQYF	TGTGCCAGCAGCCACCCGCCTCGAGGGGAATCCGGGCAGTACTTC
TRBV28	TRBD1	TRBJ2-1	.	CASSLTGGGYNEQFF	TGTGCCAGCAGTTTGACAGGGGGCGGCTACAATGAGCAGTTCTTC
TRBV7-8	TRBD1	TRBJ2-1	.	CASSLQGALNEQFF	TGTGCCAGCAGCCTACAGGGGGCGCTTAATGAGCAGTTCTTC
TRBV7-9	.	TRBJ2-7	.	CASSLVPRGANLHEQYF	TGTGCCAGCAGCTTAGTCCCCCGGGGCGCTAACCTCCACGAGCAGTACTTC
TRBV27	TRBD1	TRBJ2-7	.	CASRLTGSYEQYF	TGTGCCAGCAGACTGACAGGGTCCTACGAGCAGTACTTC
TRBV9	.	TRBJ2-7	.	CASSPEGQGPYEQYF	TGTGCCAGCAGCCCGGAGGGGCAGGGCCCCTACGAGCAGTACTTC
TRBV9	.	TRBJ2-1	.	CASSPEGARPDEQFF	TGTGCCAGCAGCCCGGAGGGAGCCCGGCCGGATGAGCAGTTCTTC
TRBV5-1	.	TRBJ2-7	.	CASSLDWGADEQYF	TGCGCCAGCAGCTTGGATTGGGGGGCAGACGAGCAGTACTTC
TRBV7-6	.	TRBJ1-1	.	CASSLAEGEMNTEAFF	TGTGCCAGCAGCTTGGCTGAAGGGGAGATGAACACTGAAGCTTTCTTT
TRBV9	.	TRBJ2-1	.	CASSGSLGVPNEQFF	TGTGCCAGCAGCGGGAGTCTGGGGGTGCCCAATGAGCAGTTCTTC
TRBV5-1	.	TRBJ2-2	.	CASSQPLLVGNGELFF	TGCGCCAGCAGCCAACCCCTTTTAGTCGGGAACGGGGAGCTGTTTTTT
TRBV4-1	TRBD1	TRBJ1-1	few	CASSLPEGGAENTEAFF	TGCGCCAGCAGCCTTCCCGAAGGGGGCGCCGAAAACACTGAAGCTTTCTTT
TRBV27	TRBD1	TRBJ2-7	.	CASGKDRGHLDEQYF	TGTGCCAGCGGGAAAGACAGGGGGCATTTGGACGAGCAGTACTTC
TRBV9	TRBD2	TRBJ2-1	.	CASSPGGGSTYNEQFF	TGTGCCAGCAGCCCCGGGGGGGGGAGCACGTACAATGAGCAGTTCTTC
TRBV6-5	TRBD1	TRBJ1-5	.	CASSATGAINQPQHF	TGTGCCAGCAGTGCGACAGGGGCTATCAATCAGCCCCAGCATTTT
TRBV9	TRBD2	TRBJ2-2	.	CASNGGDTGELFF	TGTGCCAGCAACGGGGGGGACACCGGGGAGCTGTTTTTT
TRBV7-2	.	TRBJ2-7	.	CASSNMGYDEQYF	TGTGCCAGCAGCAACATGGGTTACGACGAGCAGTACTTC
TRBV9	.	TRBJ2-1	.	CASSVGRGRTYNEQFF	TGTGCCAGCAGCGTAGGTAGAGGTCGTACCTACAATGAGCAGTTCTTC
TRBV7-3	.	TRBJ2-3	.	CASSLSPTDTQYF	TGTGCCAGCAGCTTAAGCCCCACAGATACGCAGTATTTT
TRBV5-4	TRBD2	TRBJ2-5	.	CASSLGLAGPYQETQYF	TGTGCCAGCAGCTTGGGACTAGCGGGACCGTACCAAGAGACCCAGTACTTC
TRBV10-2	TRBD1	TRBJ1-2	.	CATRQGGLDYGYTF	TGCGCCACCCGTCAGGGGGGGCTAGACTATGGCTACACCTTC
TRBV6-1	.	TRBJ2-6	.	CASRDFGANVLTF	TGTGCCAGCAGGGACTTTGGGGCCAACGTCCTGACTTTC
TRBV7-9	TRBD1	TRBJ1-2	.	CASSDLGTGDGYTF	TGTGCCAGCAGCGACCTTGGGACAGGGGATGGCTACACCTTC
TRBV9	TRBD1	TRBJ1-1	.	CASSVGDRGLTFF	TGTGCCAGCAGCGTAGGGGACAGGGGGCTTACTTTCTTT
TRBV5-1	TRBD1	TRBJ2-7	.	CASSLALQGAGEQYF	TGCGCCAGCAGCTTGGCCTTACAGGGGGCTGGAGAGCAGTACTTC
TRBV7-6	TRBD1	TRBJ2-7	.	CASSRGTGTYEQYF	TGTGCCAGCAGCCGCGGGACAGGAACATACGAGCAGTACTTC
TRBV13	.	TRBJ2-1	.	CASSLSGISYNEQFF	TGTGCCAGCAGCTTATCGGGGATCTCCTACAATGAGCAGTTCTTC
TRBV7-3	.	TRBJ1-1	.	CASSPVLMNTEAFF	TGTGCCAGCAGCCCTGTCCTAATGAACACTGAAGCTTTCTTT
TRBV7-8	.	TRBJ2-4	.	CASSPTPGQLAKNIQYF	TGTGCCAGCAGCCCCACGCCGGGGCAGCTAGCCAAAAACATTCAGTACTTC
TRBV28	.	TRBJ1-1	.	CASSLGGPNTEAFF	TGTGCCAGCAGTTTAGGGGGACCGAACACTGAAGCTTTCTTT
TRBV9	TRBD1	TRBJ2-7	.	CASSVDRGAGEQYF	TGTGCCAGCAGCGTAGACAGGGGGGCTGGCGAGCAGTACTTC
TRBV5-8	.	TRBJ1-5	.	CASSFLRQAVGQPQHF	TGTGCCAGCAGCTTCCTCCGACAGGCCGTAGGGCAGCCCCAGCATTTT
TRBV27	.	TRBJ2-1	few	CATSTGSSYNEQFF	TGTGCCACCTCGACTGGTAGCTCCTACAATGAGCAGTTCTTC
TRBV4-2	TRBD2	TRBJ2-1	.	CASSQRGRGTTSYNEQFF	TGTGCCAGCAGCCAACGGGGACGCGGGACTACTTCTTACAATGAGCAGTTCTTC